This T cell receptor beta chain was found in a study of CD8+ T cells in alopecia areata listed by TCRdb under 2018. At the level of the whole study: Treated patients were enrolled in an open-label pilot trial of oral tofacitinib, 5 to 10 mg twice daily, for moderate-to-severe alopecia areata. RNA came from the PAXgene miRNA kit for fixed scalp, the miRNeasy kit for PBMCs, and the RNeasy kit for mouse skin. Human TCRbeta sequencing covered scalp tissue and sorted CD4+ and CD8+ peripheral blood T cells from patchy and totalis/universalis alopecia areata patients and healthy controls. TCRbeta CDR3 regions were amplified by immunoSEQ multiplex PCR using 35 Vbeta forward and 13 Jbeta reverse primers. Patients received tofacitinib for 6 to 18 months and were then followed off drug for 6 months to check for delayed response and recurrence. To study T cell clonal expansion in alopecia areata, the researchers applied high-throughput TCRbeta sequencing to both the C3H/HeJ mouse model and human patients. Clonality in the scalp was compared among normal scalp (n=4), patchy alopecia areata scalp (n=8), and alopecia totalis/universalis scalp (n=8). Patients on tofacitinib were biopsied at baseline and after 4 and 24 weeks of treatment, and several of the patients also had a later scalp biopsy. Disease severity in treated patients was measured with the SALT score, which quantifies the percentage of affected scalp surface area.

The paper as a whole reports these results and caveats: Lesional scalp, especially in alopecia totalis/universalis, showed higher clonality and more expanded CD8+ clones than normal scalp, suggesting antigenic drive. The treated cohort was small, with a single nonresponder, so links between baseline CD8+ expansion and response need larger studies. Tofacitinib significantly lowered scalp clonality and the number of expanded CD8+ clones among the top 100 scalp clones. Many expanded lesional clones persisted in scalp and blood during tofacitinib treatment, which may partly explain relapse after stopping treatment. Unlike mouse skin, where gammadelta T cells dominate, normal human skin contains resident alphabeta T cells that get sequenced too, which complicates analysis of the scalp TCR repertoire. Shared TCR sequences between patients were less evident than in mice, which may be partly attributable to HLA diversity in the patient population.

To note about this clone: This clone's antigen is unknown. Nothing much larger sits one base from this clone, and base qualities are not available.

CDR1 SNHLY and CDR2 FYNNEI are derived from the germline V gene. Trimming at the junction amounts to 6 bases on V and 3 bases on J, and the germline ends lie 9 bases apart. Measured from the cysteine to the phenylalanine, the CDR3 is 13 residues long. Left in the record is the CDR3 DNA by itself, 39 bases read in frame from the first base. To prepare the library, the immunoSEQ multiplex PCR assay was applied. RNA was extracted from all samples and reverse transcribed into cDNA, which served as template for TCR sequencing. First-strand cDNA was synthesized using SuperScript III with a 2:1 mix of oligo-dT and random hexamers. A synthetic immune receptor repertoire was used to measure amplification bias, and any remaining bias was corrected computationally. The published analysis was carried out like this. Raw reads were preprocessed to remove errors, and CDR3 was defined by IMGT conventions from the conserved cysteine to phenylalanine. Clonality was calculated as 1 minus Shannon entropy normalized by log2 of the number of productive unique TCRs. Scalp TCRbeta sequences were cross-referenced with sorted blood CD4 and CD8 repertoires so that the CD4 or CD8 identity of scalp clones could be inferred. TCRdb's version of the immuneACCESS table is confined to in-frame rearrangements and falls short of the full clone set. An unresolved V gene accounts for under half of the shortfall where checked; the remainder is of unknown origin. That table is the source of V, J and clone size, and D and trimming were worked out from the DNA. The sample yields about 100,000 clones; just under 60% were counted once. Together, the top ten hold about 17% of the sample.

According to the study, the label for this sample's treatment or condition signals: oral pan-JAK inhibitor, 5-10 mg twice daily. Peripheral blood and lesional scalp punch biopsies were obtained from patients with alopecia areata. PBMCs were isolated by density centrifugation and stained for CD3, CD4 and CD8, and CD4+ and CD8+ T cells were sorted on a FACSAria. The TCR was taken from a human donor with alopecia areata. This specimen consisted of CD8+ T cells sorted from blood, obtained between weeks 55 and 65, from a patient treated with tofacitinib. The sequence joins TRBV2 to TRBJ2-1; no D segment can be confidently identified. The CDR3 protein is CASSLVLYNEQFF. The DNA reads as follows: TGTGCCAGCAGCTTAGTTCTCTACAATGAGCAGTTCTTC.